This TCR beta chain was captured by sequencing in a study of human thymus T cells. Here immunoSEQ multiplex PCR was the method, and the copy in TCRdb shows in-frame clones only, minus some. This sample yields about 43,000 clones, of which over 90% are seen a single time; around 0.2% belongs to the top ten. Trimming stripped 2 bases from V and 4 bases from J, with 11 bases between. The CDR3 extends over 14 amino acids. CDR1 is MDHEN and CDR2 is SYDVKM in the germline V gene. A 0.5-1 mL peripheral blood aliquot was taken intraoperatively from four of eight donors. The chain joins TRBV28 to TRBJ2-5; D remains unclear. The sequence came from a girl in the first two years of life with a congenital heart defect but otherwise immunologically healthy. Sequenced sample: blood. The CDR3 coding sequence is TGTGCCAGCAGTTTAAGCGCAGGTGGAGAGACCCAGTACTTC. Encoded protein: CASSLSAGGETQYF.